The 30 T cell receptor beta chains presented below share a single source sample, sequenced in a study of blood T cell repertoires in COVID-19. This table comes from immunoSEQ multiplex PCR, and its TCRdb copy is limited to in-frame clones, with some not included. Of under 80,000 clones detected, 86% appear once; the ten largest clones hold more than 15%. Material: peripheral blood. All receptors come from a man at least 80 years old in a cohort sampled during active COVID-19.

The chain recombines TRBV6-5 with TRBJ2-7, with D perhaps TRBD2 (5 bases). Germline-derived CDR1 and CDR2 are MNHEY and SVGAGI. This CDR3 has 15 amino acids. Trimming pared 0 bases from V and 3 bases from J, leaving 12 bases between. In DNA form, the CDR3 reads TGTGCCAGCAGTTACTCTTATCGGGGTAACTACGAGCAGTACGTC. Protein: CASSYSYRGNYEQYV.

This clone is a singleton in its sample. The chain carries TRBV30 and TRBJ1-3, with D maybe TRBD1 (5 bases). Germline V gene sequence: CDR1 GTSNPN, CDR2 SVGIG (reference sequence). The CDR3 covers 12 residues. Trimming removed 6 bases at V and 4 bases at J, with 10 bases between. CDR3 sequence reads: CACPGYGNTIYF. CDR3 in DNA: TGTGCCTGTCCAGGGTACGGAAACACCATATATTTT.

CDR3 region: CTSSPTATNEKLFF. For the CDR3, the DNA is TGCACCAGCAGCCCGACAGCAACTAATGAAAAACTGTTTTTT. The rearrangement uses TRBV1 and TRBJ1-4; the table names TRBD1, a call not compared with the DNA. TRBV1 represents a pseudogene. The CDR3 covers 14 residues.

This clone is a singleton in its sample. CDR3 sequence reads: CASSLSSRNEQFF. The CDR3 bases are TGTGCCAGCAGTTTATCGAGTCGGAATGAGCAGTTCTTC. The gene calls are TRBV27 and TRBJ2-1; D gene ambiguous. CDR3 length: 13 residues. The germline V and J ends were trimmed by 0 bases and 7 bases, with 7 bases remaining between them. The germline gives CDR1 MNHEY, CDR2 SMNVEV (reference sequence).

The chain carries TRBV2 and TRBJ2-7, with 7 bases lining up with TRBD2. This CDR3 contains 13 residues. V was clipped by 6 bases and J by 7 bases; unmatched bases: 9. The germline gives CDR1 SNHLY, CDR2 FYNNEI. In DNA, the CDR3 is TGTGCCAGCAGCGCCCAACTAGCGAAAGAGCAGTACGTC. Translating it yields CASSAQLAKEQYV.

The genes are TRBV25-1 and TRBJ1-1, with D uncertain. This CDR3 is built from 13 residues. Germline-derived CDR1 and CDR2 are MGHDK and SYGVNS. V lost 7 bases to trimming and J lost 1 base, with 10 bases between them. The CDR3 is CASTEQTNTEAFF. CDR3 bases: TGTGCCAGCACGGAACAGACGAACACTGAAGCTTTCTTT.

The rearrangement links TRBV27 to TRBJ2-3; TRBD1 might be the D (5 bases). Germline CDR1 MNHEY, CDR2 SMNVEV (reference sequence). The CDR3 extends over 14 amino acids. With 3 bases removed from V and 3 bases from J, the gap between germline ends came to 10 bases. CDR3 in amino acids: CASSLFRATDTQYF. The CDR3, as DNA: TGTGCCAGCAGTTTGTTCAGGGCTACAGATACGCAGTATTTT.

The rearrangement joins TRBV5-5 to TRBJ2-5; a possible D gene is TRBD1 (6 bases). CDR3 length: 13 residues. V was shortened by 2 bases and J by 3 bases, with 8 bases between the two germline ends. Germline V gene lookup returns CDR1 SGHKS and CDR2 YYEKEE (reference sequence). CDR3 coding DNA: TGTGCCAGCAGCTTCACAGGGAAAGAGACCCAGTACTTC. Its protein is CASSFTGKETQYF.

The chain has TRBV5-5 and TRBJ1-3; D is unclear. This CDR3 contains 16 residues. The germline V gene has CDR1 SGHKS and CDR2 YYEKEE (reference sequence). V lost 0 bases to trimming and J lost 0 bases, with 10 bases between them. The CDR3 sequence is CASSLDYGSSGNTIYF. The CDR3 coding sequence is TGTGCCAGCAGCTTGGACTACGGAAGCTCTGGAAACACCATATATTTT.

V is TRBV5-1 and J is TRBJ1-1, with TRBD1 as a possible D gene (5 bases). The V and J ends lost 1 base and 0 bases respectively, with 13 bases between them. The CDR3 runs to 16 residues. CDR1 is SGHRS and CDR2 is YFSETQ in the germline V gene. In DNA form, the CDR3 reads TGCGCCAGCAGCTTGTCTTTGGGGCAGCTGAACACTGAAGCTTTCTTT. It is translated as CASSLSLGQLNTEAFF.

This chain connects TRBV2 to TRBJ2-5; 10 nucleotides align to TRBD2. The junction had 4 bases not matched to a gene; V was cut back by 2 bases and J by 4 bases. The CDR3 loop spans 15 amino acids. In germline, CDR1 is SNHLY, CDR2 FYNNEI. This CDR3 reads CASSELAGGSETQYF. The DNA for the CDR3 is TGTGCCAGCAGTGAATTAGCGGGGGGTTCAGAGACCCAGTACTTC.

The genes are TRBV2 and TRBJ2-2; 8 nucleotides agree with TRBD1. Germline CDR1 and CDR2: SNHLY and FYNNEI. Trimming removed 6 bases from V and 5 bases from J; junction bases left unmatched: 8. The CDR3 consists of 15 residues. CDR3 sequence reads: CASSTGQGRTGELFF. The CDR3 nucleotides read TGTGCCAGCAGCACCGGACAGGGTAGGACCGGGGAGCTGTTTTTT. Drawing the rest from reference TRBV2 and TRBJ2-2, the complete variable domain is EPEVTQTPSHQVTQMGQEVILRCVPISNHLYFYWYRQILGQKVEFLVSFYNNEISEKSEIFDDQFSVERPDGSNFTLKIRSTKLEDSAMYFCASSTGQGRTGELFFGEGSRLTVL.

This clone was observed a handful of times. The CDR3 bases are TGTGCCAGCAGCCAGGGGGCCTCTTCACCCCTCCACTTT. Its translation is CASSQGASSPLHF. This rearrangement joins TRBV3-1 (or the pseudogene TRBV3-2) to TRBJ1-6; TRBD1 is a possible D gene (6 bases). Germline CDR1 is LGHDT and CDR2 is YNNKEL (reference sequence). This CDR3 spans 13 amino acids. The V and J ends lost 3 bases and 9 bases respectively, with 9 bases between them.

This chain joins TRBV7-9 and TRBJ2-5; D gene uncertain. V was cut by 11 bases and J by 7 bases, with 26 bases left in between. Germline V gives CDR1 SEHNR, CDR2 FQNEAQ (reference sequence). This CDR3 contains 15 residues. The CDR3 spells CASIFGMEPVGTQYF. The CDR3 coding sequence is TGTGCCTCAATCTTCGGAATGGAGCCCGTTGGGACCCAGTACTTC.

The rearrangement links TRBV2 to TRBJ2-5, with a possible D match to TRBD1 (5 bases). Deletions cut 8 bases from V and 2 bases from J, with 15 bases between. CDR3 length: 14 amino acids. CDR1 and CDR2 (germline): SNHLY, FYNNEI. The CDR3 loop reads CASLRQQIQETQYF. The CDR3 nucleotides read TGTGCCAGCCTACGACAGCAAATACAAGAGACCCAGTACTTC.

The rearrangement joins TRBV5-4 to TRBJ1-2, with TRBD1 identical over 7 bases. There are 15 residues in the CDR3. Germline V CDR1 and CDR2: SGHNT, YYREEE (reference sequence). Trimming at V came to 3 bases and at J to 2 bases, leaving 7 bases not matched to a gene. The CDR3 is CASSSPDRANYGYTF. The DNA for the CDR3 is TGTGCCAGCAGCTCGCCCGACAGGGCAAACTATGGCTACACCTTC.

This chain connects TRBV7-8 to TRBJ1-2; TRBD1 matches 8 bases. The CDR3 runs to 13 residues. V lost 5 bases and J lost 5; bases outside the gene matches: 4. Germline-derived CDR1 and CDR2 are SGHVS and FQNEAQ. Here the CDR3 reads CASSPGQVYGYTF. The CDR3 region has the DNA TGTGCCAGCAGCCCGGGACAGGTATATGGCTACACCTTC.

The chain has TRBV2 and TRBJ2-1; D is possibly TRBD2 (6 bases). This CDR3 is built from 13 residues. Between the trimmed V and J ends, which lost 7 bases and 7 bases, there was a span of 14 bases. From germline, CDR1 is SNHLY and CDR2 FYNNEI. The CDR3 nucleotides are TGTGCCAGCACTCGACTAGAGGGGAATGAGCAGTTCTTC. Translation: CASTRLEGNEQFF.

V usage is TRBV3-1 (or the pseudogene TRBV3-2) and J usage is TRBJ1-6; the D is unclear. The CDR3 loop spans 14 amino acids. From germline, CDR1 is LGHDT and CDR2 YNNKEL (reference sequence). The germline V and J ends were trimmed by 2 bases and 8 bases, with 10 bases remaining between them. CDR3 sequence (DNA): TGTGCCAGCAGCCAATACGGGGATGATTCACCCCTCCACTTT. This sequence encodes CASSQYGDDSPLHF.

J is TRBJ2-1 and V is TRBV5-1; 8 nucleotides agree with TRBD1. CDR1 and CDR2 (germline): SGHRS, YFSETQ. The CDR3 runs 17 residues. Trimming took 1 base from V and 5 from J; bases not matched to a gene: 11. CDR3: CASSLPAGTGVDNEQFF. As DNA, the CDR3 is TGCGCCAGCAGCTTGCCGGCCGGGACAGGAGTGGACAATGAGCAGTTCTTC.

V usage is TRBV7-7 and J usage is TRBJ2-5, with D possibly TRBD2 on 7 matching bases. Trimming removed 5 bases from V and 1 base from J, with 20 bases in between. CDR1 is SSHAT, CDR2 FNYEAQ, per germline (reference sequence). The CDR3 covers 17 residues. CDR3: CASSLPTRGPVQETQYF. The CDR3 DNA reads as TGTGCCAGCAGCCTCCCGACGCGGGGGCCCGTCCAAGAGACCCAGTACTTC.

The V and J genes are TRBV12-3 or TRBV12-4 and TRBJ1-1; D not resolved. CDR3 length: 12 amino acids. Trimming stripped 7 bases from V and 0 bases from J, with 6 bases between. CDR3 loop: CASTSVNTEAFF. The CDR3 nucleotides are TGTGCCAGCACCTCGGTGAACACTGAAGCTTTCTTT.

The V gene is TRBV19, the J gene TRBJ1-1, with D tentatively TRBD1 (5 bases). V was clipped by 10 bases and J by 5 bases, with 17 bases between them. The CDR3 extends over 13 amino acids. CDR1 and CDR2 (germline): LNHDA, SQIVND (reference sequence). The CDR3 DNA reads TGTGCCACCAGTACCGGGGGATGGACTGAAGCTTTCTTT. This translates into CATSTGGWTEAFF.

V is TRBV10-3 and J is TRBJ1-3; no clear D gene. The CDR3 extends over 14 amino acids. V was clipped by 6 bases and J by 6 bases, with 15 bases between them. Germline V gives CDR1 ENHRY, CDR2 SYGVKD. As DNA, the CDR3 is TGTGCCATCAGCGCAGGTGGTACGGCAAACACCATATATTTT. Residues: CAISAGGTANTIYF.

The chain employs TRBV10-1 and TRBJ2-1, with D tentatively TRBD2 (6 bases). Trimming took off 10 bases at V and 0 bases at J, with 13 bases between the two ends. CDR1 is WNHNN, CDR2 SYGVQD, per germline (reference sequence). CDR3 length: 14 amino acids. CDR3 nucleotide sequence: TGCGCCAACCCGGACGGGAGCTCCTACAATGAGCAGTTCTTC. Amino acids: CANPDGSSYNEQFF.

V usage is TRBV21-1 and J usage is TRBJ2-7; no check of the table's D call, TRBD2, against the DNA was made. TRBV21-1 is reported as a pseudogene. This CDR3 spans 14 amino acids. The CDR3 sequence is CASSKAEIDYEQYV. The CDR3 DNA follows: TGTGCCAGCAGTAAGGCGGAGATTGACTACGAGCAGTACGTC.

This chain joins TRBV16 and TRBJ1-1, with 9 positions matching TRBD1. Trimming cost V 3 bases and J 2 bases; bases outside gene matches: 13. Germline CDR1 reads KGHSY; CDR2 reads FQNENV. CDR3 length equals 18 residues. CDR3 bases: TGTGCCAGCAGCCACCTAGGGGCCGGGACAGGGAAAAACACTGAAGCTTTCTTT. It translates to CASSHLGAGTGKNTEAFF.

The chain employs TRBV27 and TRBJ2-7; TRBD2 might be the D (7 bases). V lost 2 bases, J lost 5 bases, and 13 bases lay in between. The germline V gene has CDR1 MNHEY and CDR2 SMNVEV (reference sequence). CDR3 length: 14 residues. The CDR3 DNA sequence: TGTGCCAGCAGTTTAAGGGGGAGGGGAGACGAGCAGTACTTC. Residues: CASSLRGRGDEQYF.

The sample holds a few counts of this clone. This chain connects TRBV19 to TRBJ1-3; the match to TRBD1 covers 7 bases. Losses at the gene ends were 5 bases for V and 1 base for J; bases not matched to a gene: 5. Per germline, CDR1 LNHDA and CDR2 SQIVND (reference sequence). CDR3 length: 15 residues. The CDR3 DNA sequence: TGTGCCAGTAGTCCCCAGGGGGTGTCTGGAAACACCATATATTTT. Translating it yields CASSPQGVSGNTIYF.

This clone was seen a handful of times. This CDR3 reads CASSFGEDQPQHF. Written as DNA, the CDR3 is TGTGCCAGCAGCTTTGGTGAGGATCAGCCCCAGCATTTT. The J gene is TRBJ1-5, the V gene TRBV5-4; D call uncertain. This CDR3 has 13 residues. V lost 2 bases and J lost 5, with 8 bases in between. Germline CDR1 reads SGHNT; CDR2 reads YYREEE (reference sequence).